What follows is one T cell receptor (beta chain) and its context. These data are taken from a study of blood T cells in healthy people across ages. CDR3 length: 17 amino acids. V was shortened by 6 bases and J by 0 bases, with 22 bases between the two germline ends. CDR1 is DFQATT and CDR2 is SNEGSKA in the germline V gene (reference sequence). Alongside a J-beta primer mix, a sample-barcoded 5' primer served in a second PCR lasting about 7 to 11 cycles. TCRdb re-analysed the 5' RACE reads in MiXCR, keeping a single row per CDR3 protein. The sample carries 1.5 million to 2 million distinct CDR3 sequences, approximately 50% recorded once.

This sequence originates from a woman in her thirties or forties in good health. The genes are TRBV20-1 and TRBJ2-3; D may be TRBD1 (6 bases). The sequenced sample consisted of blood. Here the CDR3 DNA reads TGCAGTGCCAAAAGTTTCGGACAGACACAAAGCACAGATACGCAGTATTTT. It translates to CSAKSFGQTQSTDTQYF.